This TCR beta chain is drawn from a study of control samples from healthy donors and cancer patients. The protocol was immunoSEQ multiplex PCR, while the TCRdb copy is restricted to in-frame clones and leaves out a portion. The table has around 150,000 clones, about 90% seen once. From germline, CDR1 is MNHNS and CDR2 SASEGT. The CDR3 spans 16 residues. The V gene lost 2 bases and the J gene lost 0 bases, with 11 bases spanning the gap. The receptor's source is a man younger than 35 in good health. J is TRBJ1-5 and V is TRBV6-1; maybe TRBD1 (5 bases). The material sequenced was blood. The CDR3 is CASSEPAGGSNQPQHF. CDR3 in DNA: TGTGCCAGCAGTGAACCTGCCGGGGGTAGCAATCAGCCCCAGCATTTT.